This T cell receptor (beta chain) emerged from a study of T cell responses to AZD1222 COVID-19 vaccine. Findings and limits, study-wide: The study sampled repertoires only after the peak T cell response. At 160-218 and 743-854, vaccine-associated CD4 TCRs were dominant, and they spanned spike. AZD1222 recipients seropositive at baseline numbered only six or seven. Females made up more of the donors, who were largely white British, and clonal diversity may have come out too low.

Deletions cut 7 bases from V and 11 bases from J, with 14 bases between. This CDR3 region has 11 residues. CDR1 MNHEY and CDR2 SVGAGI come from the germline V gene. Profiled with immunoSEQ multiplex PCR; TCRdb holds only in-frame clones, not every one. The sample yields some 200,000 clones, approximately 90% seen once. This clone is a singleton in its sample. No antigen is known for it. The chain recombines TRBV6-5 with TRBJ1-1, with unresolved D. Sequences were derived from peripheral blood, sampled 28 days after the second AZD1222 dose. The clonotype comes from an adult who received the AZD1222 COVID-19 vaccine. In DNA, the CDR3 is TGTGCCAGCAAAACGGGGAGGAATGCTTTCTTT. Its translation: CASKTGRNAFF.